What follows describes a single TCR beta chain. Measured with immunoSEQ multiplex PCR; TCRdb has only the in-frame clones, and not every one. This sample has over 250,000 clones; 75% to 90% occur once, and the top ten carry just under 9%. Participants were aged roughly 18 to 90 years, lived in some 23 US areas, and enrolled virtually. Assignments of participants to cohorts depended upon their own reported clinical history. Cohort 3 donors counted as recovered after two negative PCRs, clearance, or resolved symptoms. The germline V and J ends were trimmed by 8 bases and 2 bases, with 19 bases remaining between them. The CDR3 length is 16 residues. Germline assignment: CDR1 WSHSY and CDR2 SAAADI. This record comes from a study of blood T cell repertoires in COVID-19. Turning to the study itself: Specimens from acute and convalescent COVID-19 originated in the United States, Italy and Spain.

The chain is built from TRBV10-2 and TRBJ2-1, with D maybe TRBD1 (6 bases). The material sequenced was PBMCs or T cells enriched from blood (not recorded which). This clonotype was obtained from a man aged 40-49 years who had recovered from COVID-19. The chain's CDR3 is CASGPGATRAYNEQFF. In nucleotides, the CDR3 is TGCGCCAGCGGACCAGGGGCTACCCGAGCCTACAATGAGCAGTTCTTC.